The source of this T cell receptor (beta chain) is a study of T cells after yellow fever vaccination. The study, taken as a whole, reports: Overall, a small share of clonotypes was seen in both CD4 and CD8 compartments.

This clonotype showed up many times. Antigen specificity is unknown. TCRdb analysed the 5' RACE reads with MiXCR anew, one entry per CDR3 protein. The repertoire holds roughly 350,000 distinct CDR3 sequences, with approximately 4% as singletons. The ends were cut back, 3 bases at V and 6 bases at J, with 9 bases in the middle. In germline, CDR1 is ENHRY, CDR2 SYGVKD. The CDR3 has 12 amino acids. This rearrangement joins TRBV10-3 to TRBJ2-7, with unresolved D. Source: PBMCs, taken 5 days after the yellow fever booster vaccination. The sequence was obtained from a man younger than 35 who received the YFV17D yellow fever vaccine. The CDR3 region has the DNA TGTGCCATCAGTGACGTGGTTGCCGAGCAGTACTTC. Translated, it gives CAISDVVAEQYF.